This TCR beta chain stems from a study of cytomegalovirus exposure and HLA in healthy donors. This PCR relied on a set of 60 Vbeta primers and 13 Jbeta primers. Profiled with immunoSEQ multiplex PCR; TCRdb holds only in-frame clones, not every one. The sample holds tens of thousands of clones. Trimming left V 2 bases short and J 2 bases short, with 7 bases between. CDR1 MNHEY and CDR2 SVGAGI come from the germline V gene. The CDR3 contains 13 residues. Whole-study findings and limits: Versus the approximately 720-donor mean, an Asian-associated ancestry cluster reportedly showed fewer N-insertions in a later analysis. Three of the chains that were CMV-associated were confirmed in vitro to be specific for CMV antigens. A classifier reportedly called cytomegalovirus status with high sensitivity and specificity. Later analysis placed DRB1 highest and HLA-C lowest in TCR association rates, which differed by HLA locus.

With regard to this clone: The antigen is undetermined.

This receptor was taken from a male donor in good health and CMV-seronegative. The chain recombines TRBV6-5 with TRBJ2-7, with D uncertain. The sample comprised PBMCs. CDR3 sequence: CASSYKSAYEQYF. CDR3 in DNA: TGTGCCAGCAGTTACAAGAGCGCCTACGAGCAGTACTTC.